The 30 T cell receptor beta chains below all came from one sample that was sequenced in a study of T cell responses to AZD1222 COVID-19 vaccine. Sequenced by immunoSEQ multiplex PCR; TCRdb stores in-frame clones only, minus some. The sample shows 200,000 or so clones, roughly 92% of them seen only once. This sample comprised peripheral blood, obtained on day 0 of AZD1222 vaccination. The receptors stem from an adult in good health.

V and J are TRBV21-1 and TRBJ1-5. TRBV21-1 corresponds to a pseudogene. CDR3 length equals 21 residues. CDR3 sequence (DNA): TGTGCCAGCAGCAAAGGGGGCCGGGGGGCCCTTTCTTTTCCTGGCAATCAGCCCCAGCATTTT. As protein: CASSKGGRGALSFPGNQPQHF.

This clone appeared a single time. The chain uses TRBV19 and TRBJ2-5, with D tentatively TRBD2 (6 bases). Germline V gene sequence: CDR1 LNHDA, CDR2 SQIVND (reference sequence). The CDR3 has 17 amino acids. V was cut by 3 bases and J by 4 bases, with 21 bases left in between. CDR3 sequence reads: CASSIDPAGSLRETQYF. The CDR3 DNA sequence: TGTGCCAGTAGTATCGACCCCGCCGGGAGCTTGAGAGAGACCCAGTACTTC.

J is TRBJ2-5 and V is TRBV29-1; 8 bases agree with TRBD2. CDR3 length: 12 amino acids. Trimming took 7 bases from V and 3 from J; bases not matched to a gene: 4. The germline V gene encodes CDR1 SQVTM and CDR2 ANQGSEA. The CDR3 region has the DNA TGCAGCGCTAGAGCGGGGGAAGAGACCCAGTACTTC. It codes for CSARAGEETQYF.

The chain uses TRBV7-2 and TRBJ2-5; 7 bases map to TRBD1. Germline V gives CDR1 SGHTA, CDR2 FQGNSA. CDR3 size: 15 residues. V dropped 2 bases and J dropped 4; count of bases not matched to a gene: 7. CDR3 loop: CASSLTRQGTETQYF. In nucleotides, the CDR3 is TGTGCCAGCAGCTTAACGAGACAGGGAACAGAGACCCAGTACTTC.

CDR3 in amino acids: CATSRVRQGSEAFF. In DNA form, the CDR3 reads TGTGCCACCAGCAGAGTGCGGCAGGGTTCTGAAGCTTTCTTT. V is TRBV15 and J is TRBJ1-1, with a tentative D call TRBD1 (5 bases). The CDR3 consists of 14 residues. The germline V gene has CDR1 LNHNV and CDR2 YYDKDF (reference sequence). The V gene lost 1 base and the J gene lost 6 bases, with 12 bases spanning the gap.

This chain links TRBV6-5 with TRBJ1-2; possible D gene TRBD1, 5 bases. V was cut by 5 bases and J by 4 bases, with 14 bases left in between. The germline CDR1 and CDR2 sequences are MNHEY and SVGAGI. This CDR3 has 14 amino acids. For the CDR3, the DNA is TGTGCCAGCAGTCCAGGTCCAGGGACCTATGGCTACACCTTC. Translation gives CASSPGPGTYGYTF.

The chain joins TRBV29-1 to TRBJ2-7, with D possibly matching TRBD1 (5 bases). V lost 3 bases and J 3 bases, leaving 18 bases between the germline ends. Germline V gene lookup returns CDR1 SQVTM and CDR2 ANQGSEA. CDR3 length: 15 residues. The CDR3 DNA is TGCAGCGTTGATGATGAGGACCAAGGGGTCTACGAGCAGTACTTC. Its translation is CSVDDEDQGVYEQYF.

J is TRBJ1-5 and V is TRBV6-2 or TRBV6-3, with D uncertain. V was shortened by 2 bases and J by 6 bases, with 11 bases between the two germline ends. Germline V lookup: CDR1 MNHEY, CDR2 SVGEGT. This CDR3 region has 14 residues. This CDR3 reads CASSYGRASQPQHF. The DNA of the CDR3 is TGTGCCAGCAGTTACGGCCGGGCAAGTCAGCCCCAGCATTTT.

The chain combines TRBV18 with TRBJ1-2; no firm D call. Germline assignment: CDR1 KGHSH and CDR2 LQKENI. This CDR3 region has 13 residues. The ends were cut back, 5 bases at V and 3 bases at J, with 10 bases in the middle. CDR3 DNA sequence: TGTGCCAGCTCATCGACCCGGGACTATGGCTACACCTTC. Translating gives CASSSTRDYGYTF.

V is TRBV7-9 and J is TRBJ1-2, with D uncertain. CDR3 length: 13 residues. Germline CDR1 and CDR2: SEHNR and FQNEAQ (reference sequence). V was pared by 5 bases and J by 4 bases, with 11 bases between. The CDR3 spells CASSPEQIYGYTF. CDR3 in DNA: TGTGCCAGCAGCCCGGAACAGATCTATGGCTACACCTTC.

V usage is TRBV2 and J usage is TRBJ1-2; D gene uncertain. The CDR3 is 15 amino acids. V was pared by 3 bases and J by 1 base, with 12 bases between. Germline CDR1 is SNHLY and CDR2 is FYNNEI. The CDR3 here is CASSDLDGFNYGYTF. The CDR3 region has the DNA TGTGCCAGCAGTGATCTGGACGGTTTTAACTATGGCTACACCTTC.

The V call is TRBV24-1, the J call TRBJ1-2; D remains ambiguous. V was shortened by 7 bases and J by 4 bases, with 15 bases between the two germline ends. The CDR3 consists of 14 residues. Germline-derived CDR1 and CDR2 are KGHDR and SFDVKD. The CDR3 DNA follows: TGTGCCACCAGCTCCCCTGACATCTTCTATGGCTACACCTTC. This translates into CATSSPDIFYGYTF.

The chain recombines TRBV19 with TRBJ1-2; D unclear. The CDR3 spans 13 residues. Germline CDR1 and CDR2: LNHDA and SQIVND (reference sequence). V was pared by 8 bases and J by 3 bases, with 13 bases between. Written as DNA, the CDR3 is TGTGCCAGTGCTGACCAGAACTACTATGGCTACACCTTC. As protein: CASADQNYYGYTF.

V is TRBV19 and J is TRBJ1-1; 10 nucleotides agree with TRBD1. CDR1 and CDR2 from the germline V gene are LNHDA and SQIVND (reference sequence). Unmatched junction bases numbered 18, after V lost 8 bases and J lost 3 bases. The CDR3 runs to 18 residues. In DNA, the CDR3 is TGTGCCAGTTCTTTTAGTGGACAGGGGGATAGTGTGGACACTGAAGCTTTCTTT. This codes for CASSFSGQGDSVDTEAFF.

The rearrangement uses TRBV7-8 and TRBJ2-1; 11 bases are a match to TRBD2. The CDR3 runs 15 residues. CDR1 is SGHVS and CDR2 is FQNEAQ in the germline V gene. Trimming at V came to 4 bases and at J to 4 bases, leaving 3 bases not matched to a gene. The CDR3 sequence: CASSWGLAVYNEQFF. CDR3 sequence (DNA): TGTGCCAGCAGCTGGGGACTAGCGGTGTACAATGAGCAGTTCTTC.

The rearrangement joins TRBV27 to TRBJ1-2; a possible D gene is TRBD1 (6 bases). Germline CDR1 and CDR2: MNHEY and SMNVEV (reference sequence). The CDR3 sequence is 15 residues long. V lost 6 bases and J lost 3, with 17 bases in between. CDR3 in amino acids: CASSRDKRSYYGYTF. CDR3 sequence (DNA): TGTGCCAGCAGCCGGGACAAAAGGAGTTACTATGGCTACACCTTC.

The rearrangement links TRBV29-1 to TRBJ2-5; 11 bases are shared with TRBD2. With V trimmed by 7 bases and J by 7 bases, 11 bases remained unmatched. Germline CDR1 SQVTM, CDR2 ANQGSEA. The CDR3 covers 14 residues. CDR3 region: CSGKDSGGAGTQYF. As DNA, the CDR3 is TGCAGCGGGAAGGATAGCGGGGGGGCAGGGACCCAGTACTTC.

This chain connects TRBV2 to TRBJ2-2, with D maybe TRBD2 (6 bases). In germline, CDR1 is SNHLY, CDR2 FYNNEI. V lost 11 bases to trimming and J lost 7 bases, with 11 bases between them. The CDR3 runs 11 residues. DNA for the CDR3: TGTGCCGGTCGGGAGTACGGGGAGCTGTTTTTT. Translated: CAGREYGELFF. Based on the CDR3 plus reference TRBV2 and TRBJ2-2, the full variable domain is EPEVTQTPSHQVTQMGQEVILRCVPISNHLYFYWYRQILGQKVEFLVSFYNNEISEKSEIFDDQFSVERPDGSNFTLKIRSTKLEDSAMYFCAGREYGELFFGEGSRLTVL.

The rearrangement links TRBV30 to TRBJ1-1, with D unresolved. The CDR3 consists of 15 residues. The germline CDR1 and CDR2 sequences are GTSNPN and SVGIG (reference sequence). With 1 base removed from V and 1 base from J, the gap between germline ends came to 13 bases. The CDR3 here is CAWSAFTDGNTEAFF. The CDR3 bases are TGTGCCTGGAGTGCCTTCACGGACGGGAACACTGAAGCTTTCTTT.

Only one count was recorded for this clone. The chain recombines TRBV25-1 with TRBJ2-7; D is perhaps TRBD2 (6 bases). The germline gives CDR1 MGHDK, CDR2 SYGVNS. V was clipped by 6 bases and J by 6 bases, with 21 bases between them. This CDR3 is built from 15 residues. The CDR3 spells CASSRSGAGKLEQYF. As DNA, the CDR3 is TGTGCCAGCAGCCGATCTGGCGCGGGAAAGCTCGAGCAGTACTTC.

The gene calls are TRBV19 and TRBJ2-2, with TRBD1 as a possible D gene (5 bases). The CDR3 is 18 amino acids. Germline V gives CDR1 LNHDA, CDR2 SQIVND (reference sequence). V gave up 3 bases and J gave up 0 bases, with 17 bases separating them. CDR3 sequence (DNA): TGTGCCAGTAGTATTCGCTTGGGGCAGCACGCGAACACCGGGGAGCTGTTTTTT. It encodes CASSIRLGQHANTGELFF. Full variable domain (rest looked up from reference TRBV19 and TRBJ2-2): DGGITQSPKYLFRKEGQNVTLSCEQNLNHDAMYWYRQDPGQGLRLIYYSQIVNDFQKGDIAEGYSVSREKKESFPLTVTSAQKNPTAFYLCASSIRLGQHANTGELFFGEGSRLTVL.

The J gene is TRBJ2-3, the V gene TRBV2, with TRBD2 as a possible D gene (5 bases). The V end lost 6 bases, the J end lost 2 bases, and 15 bases lay between the germline ends. The length of the CDR3 is 15 residues. Germline V gene data show CDR1 as SNHLY and CDR2 as FYNNEI. CDR3 sequence (DNA): TGTGCCAGCAGGGAACAGAACCTAGCCACAGATACGCAGTATTTT. Translation: CASREQNLATDTQYF. Complete variable domain (other parts from reference TRBV2 and TRBJ2-3): EPEVTQTPSHQVTQMGQEVILRCVPISNHLYFYWYRQILGQKVEFLVSFYNNEISEKSEIFDDQFSVERPDGSNFTLKIRSTKLEDSAMYFCASREQNLATDTQYFGPGTRLTVL.

The chain employs TRBV29-1 and TRBJ2-1; 10 nucleotides match TRBD1. V lost 4 bases and J lost 9; bases outside the gene matches: 9. The CDR3 length is 14 residues. Germline V gene sequence: CDR1 SQVTM, CDR2 ANQGSEA. The CDR3 region is CSVAWTGGLTEQFF. CDR3 DNA: TGCAGCGTTGCCTGGACAGGGGGTCTGACTGAGCAGTTCTTC.

The genes are TRBV7-9 and TRBJ1-1; a possible D gene is TRBD1 (5 bases). V dropped 10 bases and J dropped 0 bases, with 18 bases sitting between them. This CDR3 is 15 amino acids long. The germline gives CDR1 SEHNR, CDR2 FQNEAQ (reference sequence). CDR3 sequence: CAITRGGHLNTEAFF. The DNA for the CDR3 is TGTGCCATCACCCGCGGAGGACACCTGAACACTGAAGCTTTCTTT. The variable domain in full, with the rest retrieved from reference TRBV7-9 and TRBJ1-1, is DTGVSQNPRHKITKRGQNVTFRCDPISEHNRLYWYRQTLGQGPEFLTYFQNEAQLEKSRLLSDRFSAERPKGSFSTLEIQRTEQGDSAMYLCAITRGGHLNTEAFFGQGTRLTVV.

This clone was observed a single time. The gene calls are TRBV25-1 and TRBJ1-4; possible D gene TRBD1, 5 bases. V was clipped by 0 bases and J by 3 bases, with 8 bases between them. The CDR3 is 15 residues long. Germline assignment: CDR1 MGHDK and CDR2 SYGVNS. The CDR3 sequence: CASSEYGAANEKLFF. In nucleotides, the CDR3 is TGTGCCAGCAGTGAATACGGGGCAGCTAATGAAAAACTGTTTTTT.

V usage is TRBV14 and J usage is TRBJ1-2, with D possibly TRBD1 on 6 matching bases. The CDR3 length is 17 residues. V lost 5 bases, J lost 4 bases, and 23 bases lay in between. Germline V lookup: CDR1 SGHDN, CDR2 FVKESK. CDR3 region: CASSFSEGGPPSYGYTF. The CDR3 region has the DNA TGTGCCAGCAGCTTCTCGGAGGGGGGGCCACCTAGCTATGGCTACACCTTC. Filled out from reference TRBV14 and TRBJ1-2, the complete variable domain reads EAGVTQFPSHSVIEKGQTVTLRCDPISGHDNLYWYRRVMGKEIKFLLHFVKESKQDESGMPNNRFLAERTGGTYSTLKVQPAELEDSGVYFCASSFSEGGPPSYGYTFGSGTRLTVV.

This rearrangement joins TRBV11-2 to TRBJ2-1; no clear D gene. The length of the CDR3 is 13 residues. The V end lost 2 bases, the J end lost 9 bases, and 11 bases lay between the germline ends. Germline CDR1 is SGHAT and CDR2 is FQNNGV. DNA of the CDR3: TGTGCCAGCAGCTTACCCCCTATTGGTGAGCAGTTCTTC. It codes for CASSLPPIGEQFF.

This clone was detected only once. At the DNA level, this CDR3 is encoded by other sequences in the same sample as well. V gene TRBV7-2 combines with J gene TRBJ2-3, with 9 bases fitting TRBD2. The V segment lost 6 bases and the J segment 0 bases; nucleotides outside the gene matches: 4. The length of the CDR3 is 15 residues. In germline, CDR1 is SGHTA, CDR2 FQGNSA. CDR3 DNA sequence: TGTGCCAGCAGTAGAACTAGCGGGAGCACAGATACGCAGTATTTT. Protein sequence: CASSRTSGSTDTQYF.

The V and J genes are TRBV5-1 and TRBJ2-3, with 9 bases that match TRBD2. The CDR3 is made up of 16 amino acids. Germline assignment: CDR1 SGHRS and CDR2 YFSETQ. J was trimmed by 2 bases and V by 0 bases; bases with no gene match: 4. The CDR3 is CASSLVPSGATDTQYF. The CDR3 nucleotides are TGCGCCAGCAGCTTGGTTCCTAGCGGGGCCACAGATACGCAGTATTTT.

This CDR3 reads CASSLVIQGEAFF. CDR3 nucleotides: TGTGCCAGCAGCTTAGTTATTCAGGGTGAAGCTTTCTTT. V gene TRBV7-9 combines with J gene TRBJ1-1, with D perhaps matching TRBD1 (5 bases). Per the germline V gene, CDR1 is SEHNR and CDR2 is FQNEAQ (reference sequence). The length of the CDR3 is 13 residues. Deletions cut 1 base from V and 7 bases from J, with 10 bases between.